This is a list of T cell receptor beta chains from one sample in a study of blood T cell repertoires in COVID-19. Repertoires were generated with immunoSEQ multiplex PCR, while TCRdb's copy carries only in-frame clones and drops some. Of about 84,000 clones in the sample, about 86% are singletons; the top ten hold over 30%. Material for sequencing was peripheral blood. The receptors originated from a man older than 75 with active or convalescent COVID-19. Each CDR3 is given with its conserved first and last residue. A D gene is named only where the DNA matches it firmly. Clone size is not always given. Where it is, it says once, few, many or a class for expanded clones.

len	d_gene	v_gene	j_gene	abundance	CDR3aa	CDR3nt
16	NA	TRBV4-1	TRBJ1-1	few	CASSQDSPRMNTEAFF	TGCGCCAGCAGCCAAGATAGTCCACGCATGAACACTGAAGCTTTCTTT
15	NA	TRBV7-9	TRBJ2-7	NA	CASSLVSGSSYEQYF	TGTGCCAGCAGCTTGGTCAGCGGGTCCTCCTACGAGCAGTACTTC
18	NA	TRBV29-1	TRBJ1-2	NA	CSVEDGPRAFSGLDGYTF	TGCAGCGTTGAAGATGGCCCCAGGGCGTTTTCTGGGCTCGACGGCTACACCTTC
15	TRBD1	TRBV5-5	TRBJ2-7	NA	CASSPDRGWAYEQYF	TGTGCCAGCAGCCCCGACAGGGGGTGGGCCTACGAGCAGTACTTC
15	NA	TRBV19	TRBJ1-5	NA	CASSIQGAPNQPQHF	TGTGCCAGTAGTATACAAGGGGCCCCCAATCAGCCCCAGCATTTT
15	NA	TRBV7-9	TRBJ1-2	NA	CASSFLAGANYGYTF	TGTGCCAGCAGCTTCCTTGCAGGGGCTAACTATGGCTACACCTTC
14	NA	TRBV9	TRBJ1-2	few	CASSVDGGLWGYTF	TGTGCCAGCAGCGTGGACGGAGGACTGTGGGGCTACACCTTC
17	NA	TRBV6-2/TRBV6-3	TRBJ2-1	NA	CASSYHIFELSVDEQFF	TGTGCCAGCAGTTACCATATCTTTGAGCTCAGCGTCGATGAGCAGTTCTTC
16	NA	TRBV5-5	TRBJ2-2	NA	CASSLSGTTNTGELFF	TGTGCCAGCAGCTTGTCTGGGACAACGAACACCGGGGAGCTGTTTTTT
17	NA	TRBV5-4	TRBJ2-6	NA	CASNFRGGRSGANVLTF	TGTGCCAGCAACTTTCGAGGGGGTCGCTCTGGGGCCAACGTCCTGACTTTC
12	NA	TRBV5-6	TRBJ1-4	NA	CASSLTPGKLFF	TGTGCCAGCAGCTTAACCCCGGGAAAACTGTTTTTT
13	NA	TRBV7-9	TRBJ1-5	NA	CASSPTGYQPQHF	TGTGCCAGCAGCCCCACAGGGTATCAGCCCCAGCATTTT
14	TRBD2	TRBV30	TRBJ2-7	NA	CACIPGTSSQEQYF	TGTGCCTGCATACCCGGGACTAGCTCTCAGGAGCAGTACTTC
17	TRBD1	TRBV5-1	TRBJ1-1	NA	CASSLEGVQGFKAEAFF	TGCGCCAGCAGCTTGGAGGGGGTACAGGGGTTTAAGGCTGAAGCTTTCTTT
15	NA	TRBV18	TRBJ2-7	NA	CASSPEGGHIYEQYF	TGTGCCAGCTCACCAGAAGGGGGACATATCTACGAGCAGTACTTC
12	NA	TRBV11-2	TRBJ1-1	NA	CASSFMRTEAFF	TGTGCCAGCAGCTTCATGAGAACTGAAGCTTTCTTT
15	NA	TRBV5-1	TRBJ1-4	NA	CASSPRGTEEEKLFF	TGCGCCAGCAGCCCCAGGGGTACCGAGGAAGAGAAACTGTTTTTT
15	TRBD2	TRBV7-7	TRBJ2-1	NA	CASSLSSGIHNEQFF	TGTGCTAGCAGCTTAAGCAGCGGGATCCACAATGAGCAGTTCTTC
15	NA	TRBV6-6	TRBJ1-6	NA	CASSTPRHIRSPLHF	TGTGCCAGCAGTACCCCCCGACACATTCGTTCACCCCTCCACTTT
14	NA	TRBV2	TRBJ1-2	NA	CASSPKDSNYGYTF	TGTGCCAGCAGTCCTAAGGACAGCAACTATGGCTACACCTTC
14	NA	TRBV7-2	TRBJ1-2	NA	CASRRNQAGGGYTF	TGTGCCAGCAGGCGTAATCAGGCGGGGGGCGGCTACACCTTC
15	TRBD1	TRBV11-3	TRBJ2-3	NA	CASSDRDRRPDTQYF	TGTGCCAGCAGCGACCGGGACAGGAGGCCAGATACGCAGTATTTT
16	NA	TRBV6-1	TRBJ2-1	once	CASSGEALPIGDEQFF	TGTGCCAGCAGTGGCGAGGCTTTACCCATAGGGGATGAGCAGTTCTTC
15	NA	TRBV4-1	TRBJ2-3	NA	CASSNYNFGTDTQYF	TGCGCCAGCAGCAACTACAACTTCGGCACAGATACGCAGTATTTT
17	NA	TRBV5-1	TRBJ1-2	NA	CASSTGAGESSNYGYTF	TGCGCCAGCAGCACTGGAGCAGGGGAGAGTTCTAACTATGGCTACACCTTC
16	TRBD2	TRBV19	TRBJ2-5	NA	CASSIERGAAQETQYF	TGTGCCAGTAGTATAGAGCGGGGGGCCGCCCAAGAGACCCAGTACTTC
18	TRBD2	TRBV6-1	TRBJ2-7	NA	CASRERSSGTSGTYEQYF	TGTGCCAGCAGGGAACGTAGCTCCGGGACTAGCGGGACCTACGAGCAGTACTTC
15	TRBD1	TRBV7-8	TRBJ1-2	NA	CASSPRDRGSYGYTF	TGTGCCAGCAGCCCCCGGGACAGGGGTTCATATGGCTACACCTTC
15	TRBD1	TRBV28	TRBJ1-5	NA	CASSPGTGSNQPQHF	TGTGCCAGCAGTCCCGGGACAGGGTCGAATCAGCCCCAGCATTTT
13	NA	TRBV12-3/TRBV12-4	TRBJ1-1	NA	CASSLIRGTEAFF	TGTGCCAGCAGTTTGATCCGGGGCACTGAAGCTTTCTTT
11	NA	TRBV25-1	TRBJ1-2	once	CASSWSGGYTF	TGTGCCAGCTCCTGGTCGGGTGGCTACACCTTC
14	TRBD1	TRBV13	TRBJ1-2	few	CASSSGQGAEGYTF	TGTGCCAGCAGCTCGGGACAGGGGGCGGAGGGCTACACCTTC
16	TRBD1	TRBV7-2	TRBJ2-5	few	CASSSTGGYRGETQYF	TGTGCCAGCAGCTCCACCGGTGGTTACAGGGGGGAGACCCAGTACTTC
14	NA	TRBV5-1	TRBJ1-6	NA	CASSLEGYPSPLHF	TGCGCCAGCAGCTTGGAGGGGTACCCTTCACCCCTCCACTTT
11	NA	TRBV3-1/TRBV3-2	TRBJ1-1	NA	CASSQQNKAFF	TGTGCCAGCAGCCAGCAGAACAAAGCTTTCTTT
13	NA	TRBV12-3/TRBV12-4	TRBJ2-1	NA	CASTIGLYNEQFF	TGTGCCAGCACCATTGGACTCTATAATGAGCAGTTCTTC
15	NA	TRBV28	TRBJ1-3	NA	CASSLRSGQRNTIYF	TGTGCCAGCAGTTTACGGTCAGGGCAGCGAAACACCATATATTTT
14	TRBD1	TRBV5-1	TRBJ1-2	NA	CASSFGGDSYGYTF	TGCGCCAGCAGCTTCGGGGGGGACAGCTATGGCTACACCTTC
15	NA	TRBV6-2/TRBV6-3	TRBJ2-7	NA	CASSYEGLGSYEQYF	TGTGCCAGCAGTTACGAGGGTTTGGGCTCCTACGAGCAGTACTTC
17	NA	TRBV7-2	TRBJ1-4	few	CASSLALGAATNEKLFF	TGTGCCAGCAGCTTAGCGCTAGGAGCGGCAACTAATGAAAAACTGTTTTTT
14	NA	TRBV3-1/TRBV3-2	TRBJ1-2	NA	CASSQDSFNYGYTF	TGTGCCAGCAGCCAGGACAGCTTTAACTATGGCTACACCTTC
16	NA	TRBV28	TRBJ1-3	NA	CASSLSGGTGGNTIYF	TGTGCCAGCAGTTTATCCGGAGGGACGGGTGGAAACACCATATATTTT
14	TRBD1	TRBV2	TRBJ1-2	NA	CASKPDRDSYGYTF	TGTGCCAGCAAACCGGACAGGGATAGCTATGGCTACACCTTC